What follows is one T cell receptor (beta chain) and its context. Its antigen is currently unknown. Per the germline V gene, CDR1 is SGDLS and CDR2 is YYNGEE. CDR3 length equals 15 residues. V was clipped by 0 bases and J by 0 bases, with 8 bases between them. The method was immunoSEQ multiplex PCR; TCRdb's version includes in-frame clones alone and lacks a portion of them. The sample records millions of clones, just over 90% being singletons. These data originate in a study of shared clonotypes between healthy human individuals. Looking at the study overall: Per donor, three plates held CD4 naive cells, three held CD4 memory, two held CD8 naive and one held CD8 memory.

Study-wide findings and caveats: What rarefaction showed was incomplete sorted-subset sequencing despite large depth.

Positive CCR7 selection of CD45RO-negative cells yielded the naive CD8 cells, and terminally differentiated effector memory CD45RA+ cells were excluded. The specimen sequenced was naive CD8+ T cells from PBMCs. V is TRBV9 and J is TRBJ2-3, with D possibly TRBD2 on 5 matching bases. The receptor comes from a man younger than 35 in good health. Some clones in this sample may be carry-over from other donors' samples. CDR3 loop: CASSVVDSSTDTQYF. Here the CDR3 DNA reads TGTGCCAGCAGCGTAGTGGACTCCAGCACAGATACGCAGTATTTT.